These 20 T cell receptor beta chains came from one sample sequenced in a study of T cell responses to AZD1222 COVID-19 vaccine. The data were produced by immunoSEQ multiplex PCR, yet TCRdb's version contains in-frame clones alone and is incomplete. The data contain roughly 170,000 clones, around nine tenths of them singletons. Sequencing used peripheral blood, obtained on day 0 of AZD1222 vaccination. The receptors stem from an adult in good health.

The rearrangement uses TRBV5-1 and TRBJ2-5; a possible D gene is TRBD2 (5 bases). This CDR3 contains 15 residues. V shed 0 bases and J shed 4 bases, with 13 bases lying between them. Looked up from germline, CDR1 is SGHRS and CDR2 is YFSETQ. For the CDR3, the DNA is TGCGCCAGCAGCTTGGATGGGAGTAACGGAGAGACCCAGTACTTC. It is translated as CASSLDGSNGETQYF.

V gene TRBV6-5 combines with J gene TRBJ2-3; D unresolved. The CDR3 is 13 amino acids. The germline CDR1 and CDR2 sequences are MNHEY and SVGAGI. V lost 7 bases and J 0 bases, leaving 8 bases between the germline ends. The CDR3 DNA follows: TGTGCCAGCACGCCCCGAAGCACAGATACGCAGTATTTT. This sequence encodes CASTPRSTDTQYF.

The chain joins TRBV6-1 to TRBJ1-5, with D uncertain. The CDR3 is 14 residues long. V was shortened by 0 bases and J by 1 base, with 4 bases between the two germline ends. Germline-derived CDR1 and CDR2 are MNHNS and SASEGT. The CDR3 nucleotides are TGTGCCAGCAGTGAAGCCGGCAGCAATCAGCCCCAGCATTTT. Encoded protein: CASSEAGSNQPQHF.

This chain joins TRBV27 and TRBJ1-2; D gene unclear. The CDR3 contains 13 residues. The V gene's germline CDR1 is MNHEY and CDR2 SMNVEV (reference sequence). Trimming removed 6 bases at V and 4 bases at J, with 12 bases between. CDR3 in DNA: TGTGCCAGCAGCCCGGGCAGCAGCTATGGCTACACCTTC. Residues: CASSPGSSYGYTF.

This clone was seen more than once but under ten times. This chain links TRBV30 with TRBJ2-3, with TRBD2 matching over 11 bases. Germline values: CDR1 GTSNPN, CDR2 SVGIG (reference sequence). CDR3 length: 15 amino acids. V was pared by 4 bases and J by 5 bases, with 8 bases of the junction left unmatched. The CDR3 sequence: CAWNSGLAGGDTQYF. In DNA form, the CDR3 reads TGTGCCTGGAACTCGGGCCTAGCGGGGGGAGATACGCAGTATTTT.

This chain joins TRBV5-1 and TRBJ2-7, with D perhaps matching TRBD1 (5 bases). Trimming took off 1 base at V and 5 bases at J, with 7 bases between the two ends. CDR1 is SGHRS, CDR2 YFSETQ, per germline. This CDR3 spans 12 amino acids. CDR3 in amino acids: CASSLLGDEQYF. As DNA, the CDR3 is TGCGCCAGCAGCTTGTTAGGGGACGAGCAGTACTTC.

This clone came up once. This chain connects TRBV11-2 to TRBJ1-1, with unresolved D. Germline values: CDR1 SGHAT, CDR2 FQNNGV. V was pared by 6 bases and J by 1 base, with 9 bases between. The CDR3 is 13 residues long. The CDR3 spells CASRDLGNTEAFF. CDR3 DNA: TGTGCCAGCAGAGACCTCGGGAACACTGAAGCTTTCTTT.

This sequence joins TRBV12-5 and TRBJ1-5, with TRBD1 identical over 10 bases. V shed 6 bases and J 5 bases; nucleotides not matched to a gene: 4. Per germline, CDR1 LGHNT and CDR2 FRNRAP. The CDR3 extends over 14 amino acids. The CDR3 nucleotides read TGTGCTAGTGGACCCGGGACAGGGGATCAGCCCCAGCATTTT. Its protein product is CASGPGTGDQPQHF.

This chain uses TRBV18 with TRBJ2-7, with 8 bases matching TRBD2. Per the germline V gene, CDR1 is KGHSH and CDR2 is LQKENI. The CDR3 consists of 13 residues. The junction had 6 bases not matched to a gene; V was cut back by 11 bases and J by 0 bases. The CDR3 DNA follows: TGTGCCCCGGGGGGGGACAACTCCTACGAGCAGTACTTC. Translating it yields CAPGGDNSYEQYF. Full variable domain (outside the CDR3, taken from reference TRBV18 and TRBJ2-7): NAGVMQNPRHLVRRRGQEARLRCSPMKGHSHVYWYRQLPEEGLKFMVYLQKENIIDESGMPKERFSAEFPKEGPSILRIQQVVRGDSAAYFCAPGGDNSYEQYFGPGTRLTVT.

V usage is TRBV7-2 and J usage is TRBJ1-3; a weak D match, TRBD1 (6 bases). Germline values: CDR1 SGHTA, CDR2 FQGNSA. Deletions cut 5 bases from V and 0 bases from J, with 11 bases between. The CDR3 extends over 15 amino acids. CDR3 sequence: CASSPRGHSGNTIYF. In DNA form, the CDR3 reads TGTGCCAGCAGCCCCAGGGGCCACTCTGGAAACACCATATATTTT.

The genes are TRBV21-1 and TRBJ1-1; TRBD1 is the table's D call and was not checked against the DNA. TRBV21-1 is assigned pseudogene status. The CDR3 covers 15 residues. DNA of the CDR3: TGTGCCAGCAGCACACATGGGCCATCAAACACTGAAGCTTTCTTT. Protein sequence: CASSTHGPSNTEAFF.

J is TRBJ2-3 and V is TRBV27; TRBD2 matches at 9 bases. V was pared by 2 bases and J by 2 bases, with 2 bases of the junction left unmatched. The CDR3 spans 15 residues. Germline loops: CDR1 MNHEY, CDR2 SMNVEV (reference sequence). Here the CDR3 DNA reads TGTGCCAGCAGTTTAAGCGGGGGGCCCACAGATACGCAGTATTTT. It translates to CASSLSGGPTDTQYF.

The chain combines TRBV18 with TRBJ2-3; TRBD2 is a possible D gene (6 bases). V was trimmed by 3 bases and J by 6 bases, leaving 16 bases between them. The CDR3 is 15 residues long. Germline V gives CDR1 KGHSH, CDR2 LQKENI. CDR3 nucleotide sequence: TGTGCCAGCTCACCTCGTTGGGGGGATGGTGATACGCAGTATTTT. Protein: CASSPRWGDGDTQYF.

The chain couples TRBV11-2 to TRBJ1-2, with D possibly being TRBD1 (5 bases). The germline V gene has CDR1 SGHAT and CDR2 FQNNGV. The length of the CDR3 is 14 residues. V lost 5 bases to trimming and J lost 4 bases, with 14 bases between them. The CDR3 loop reads CASSPVGGTYGYTF. The CDR3 DNA is TGTGCCAGCAGCCCTGTCGGGGGAACCTATGGCTACACCTTC.

This chain joins TRBV6-2 or TRBV6-3 and TRBJ1-1, with a weak D call TRBD1 (6 bases). In germline, CDR1 is MNHEY, CDR2 SVGEGT. The ends were cut back, 4 bases at V and 11 bases at J, with 17 bases in the middle. This CDR3 has 13 amino acids. CDR3: CASSFIVQGTAFF. The CDR3 DNA reads TGTGCCAGCAGTTTCATCGTACAGGGAACGGCTTTCTTT.

As for this clone: A read error may explain this, as a much larger clone is one base away. The V call is TRBV7-9, the J call TRBJ2-2; D is unresolved. CDR1 is SEHNR and CDR2 is FQNEAQ in the germline V gene (reference sequence). The CDR3 length is 12 residues. Trimming removed 1 base at V and 6 bases at J, with 3 bases between. CDR3 DNA sequence: TGTGCCAGCAGCTTAGGGTCCGGGGAGCTGTTTTTT. Protein product: CASSLGSGELFF.

The chain carries TRBV7-8 and TRBJ2-7; D remains ambiguous. The CDR3 runs to 11 residues. The V gene lost 1 base and the J gene lost 3 bases, with 1 base spanning the gap. Looked up from germline, CDR1 is SGHVS and CDR2 is FQNEAQ. CDR3 in DNA: TGTGCCAGCAGCTTAGACTACGAGCAGTACTTC. As protein: CASSLDYEQYF. The variable domain in full, with the rest retrieved from reference TRBV7-8 and TRBJ2-7, is GAGVSQSPRYKVAKRGQDVALRCDPISGHVSLFWYQQALGQGPEFLTYFQNEAQLDKSGLPSDRFFAERPEGSVSTLKIQRTQQEDSAVYLCASSLDYEQYFGPGTRLTVT.

This chain uses TRBV11-2 with TRBJ1-5; 9 bases map to TRBD1. The CDR3 is 14 residues long. V was clipped by 5 bases and J by 7 bases; unmatched bases: 6. The V gene's germline CDR1 is SGHAT and CDR2 FQNNGV. CDR3 sequence (DNA): TGTGCCAGCAGCCCACAGGGGGCTGAGCAGCCCCAGCATTTT. Protein sequence: CASSPQGAEQPQHF. Variable domain in full (rest from reference TRBV11-2 and TRBJ1-5): EAGVAQSPRYKIIEKRQSVAFWCNPISGHATLYWYQQILGQGPKLLIQFQNNGVVDDSQLPKDRFSAERLKGVDSTLKIQPAKLEDSAVYLCASSPQGAEQPQHFGDGTRLSIL.

This sequence joins TRBV7-2 and TRBJ1-6; D remains ambiguous. There are 15 residues in the CDR3. V lost 2 bases and J lost 2, with 7 bases in between. Germline lookup yields CDR1 SGHTA and CDR2 FQGNSA. DNA of the CDR3: TGTGCCAGCAGCTTATCGGCTCCCTATAATTCACCCCTCCACTTT. This encodes CASSLSAPYNSPLHF.

The V and J genes are TRBV9 and TRBJ2-3, with TRBD1 as a possible D gene (5 bases). Germline values: CDR1 SGDLS, CDR2 YYNGEE. CDR3 length: 14 amino acids. V lost 2 bases and J lost 6, with 13 bases in between. As DNA, the CDR3 is TGTGCCAGCAGCGTGGGCAGGGTCGGGGATACGCAGTATTTT. Translation gives CASSVGRVGDTQYF.